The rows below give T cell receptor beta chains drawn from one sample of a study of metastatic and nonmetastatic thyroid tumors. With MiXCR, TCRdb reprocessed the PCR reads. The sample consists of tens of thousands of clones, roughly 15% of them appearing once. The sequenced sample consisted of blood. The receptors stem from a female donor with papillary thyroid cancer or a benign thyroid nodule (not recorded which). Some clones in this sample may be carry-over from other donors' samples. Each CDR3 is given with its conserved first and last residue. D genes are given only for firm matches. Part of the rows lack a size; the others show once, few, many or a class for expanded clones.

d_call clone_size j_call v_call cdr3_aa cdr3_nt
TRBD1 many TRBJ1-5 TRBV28 CASSRTGGQPQHF TGTGCCAGCAGTCGGACAGGGGGTCAGCCCCAGCATTTT
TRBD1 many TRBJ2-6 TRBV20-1 CSASNRGVSGANVLTF TGCAGTGCTTCTAACAGGGGAGTGAGCGGGGCCAACGTCCTGACTTTC
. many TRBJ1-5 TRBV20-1 CSARAAGRQPQHF TGCAGTGCTAGAGCCGCGGGTCGGCAGCCCCAGCATTTT
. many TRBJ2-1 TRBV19 CASSFRVSDEQFF TGTGCCAGTAGTTTTAGGGTTAGCGATGAGCAGTTCTTC
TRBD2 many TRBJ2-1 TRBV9 CASVGGRGNEQFF TGTGCCAGCGTGGGAGGGAGAGGGAATGAGCAGTTCTTC
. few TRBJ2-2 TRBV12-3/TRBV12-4 CASRYGTSNTGELLF TGTGCCAGCAGATATGGGACATCGAACACCGGGGAGCTGCTTTTT
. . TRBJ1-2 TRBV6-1 CASSDQGRANYGYTF TGTGCCAGCAGTGATCAGGGTAGGGCTAACTATGGCTACACCTTC
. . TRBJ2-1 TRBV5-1 CASSPNLVNNEQFF TGCGCCAGCAGCCCAAATCTGGTAAACAATGAGCAGTTCTTC
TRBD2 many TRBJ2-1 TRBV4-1 CASSRPLAGEQFF TGCGCCAGCAGCCGCCCGCTAGCGGGTGAGCAGTTCTTC
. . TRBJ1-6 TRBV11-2 CASSLEWSYNSPLHF TGTGCCAGCAGCTTAGAATGGAGTTATAATTCACCCCTCCACTTT
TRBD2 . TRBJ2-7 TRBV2 CASKKTSGSLSEHYF TGTGCCAGCAAAAAGACTAGCGGGAGTCTTAGCGAGCATTACTTC
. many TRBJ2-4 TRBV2 CASSPTTGAKNIQYF TGTGCCAGCAGTCCCACGACGGGAGCCAAAAACATTCAGTACTTC
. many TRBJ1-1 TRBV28 CASSFPRWRGKGTEAFF TGTGCCAGCAGTTTTCCCCGGTGGCGGGGGAAGGGCACTGAAGCTTTCTTT
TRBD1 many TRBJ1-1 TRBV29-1 CSVGEGARTEAFF TGCAGCGTTGGGGAGGGGGCGCGCACTGAAGCTTTCTTT
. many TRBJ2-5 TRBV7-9 CASSLDDPQYF TGTGCCAGCAGCTTGGACGATCCACAGTACTTC
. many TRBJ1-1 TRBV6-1 CASSENLGNTEAFF TGTGCCAGCAGTGAAAATCTGGGGAACACTGAAGCTTTCTTT
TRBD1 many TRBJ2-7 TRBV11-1 CASSSTTGQGINEQYF TGTGCCAGCAGCTCCACCACCGGACAGGGGATCAACGAGCAGTACTTC
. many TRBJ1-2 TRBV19 CASSMEGLRGYTF TGTGCCAGTAGTATGGAGGGGCTTCGTGGCTACACCTTC
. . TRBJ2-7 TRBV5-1 CASSLGQPGQKQYF TGCGCCAGCAGCTTGGGACAACCGGGCCAAAAGCAGTACTTC
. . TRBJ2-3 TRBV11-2 CASSSRPDATQYF TGTGCCAGCAGCTCGCGACCGGACGCTACGCAGTATTTT
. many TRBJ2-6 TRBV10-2 CASSESRVTGANVLTF TGCGCCAGCAGTGAGTCTAGGGTAACCGGGGCCAACGTCCTGACTTTC
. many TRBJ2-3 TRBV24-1 CATSDFTDTQYF TGTGCCACCAGTGATTTCACAGATACGCAGTATTTT
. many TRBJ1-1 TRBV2 CASSEALGGTEAFF TGTGCCAGCAGTGAAGCGCTTGGGGGCACTGAAGCTTTCTTT
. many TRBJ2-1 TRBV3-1 CASSLLDNEQFF TGTGCCAGCAGCCTACTTGACAATGAGCAGTTCTTC
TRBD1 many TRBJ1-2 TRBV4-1 CASSQLPDRVMSGYTF TGCGCCAGCAGCCAATTGCCCGACAGGGTAATGAGCGGCTACACCTTC
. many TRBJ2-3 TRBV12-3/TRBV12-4 CASSLGGDTQYF TGTGCCAGCAGTTTAGGGGGGGATACGCAGTATTTT
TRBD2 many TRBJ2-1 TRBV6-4 CASSETSGDYNEQFF TGTGCCAGCAGTGAAACTAGCGGGGACTACAATGAGCAGTTCTTC